This TCR beta chain was sequenced in a study of OX40 agonist ivuxolimab in advanced cancers. At the level of the study: Administration of intravenous ivuxolimab to patients occurred every 2 weeks at 0.01 to 10 mg/kg.

Overall study results and limits: On average, a greater number of expanded clones characterised CD8+ T cells relative to CD4+.

Germline V gene lookup returns CDR1 SGHTA and CDR2 FQGNSA. Trimming shortened V by 2 bases and J by 15 bases, and 8 bases separated the two germline ends. The CDR3 has 11 amino acids. Points on this clone: Its target is unknown.

Data came from immunoSEQ multiplex PCR; TCRdb stores just in-frame clones and leaves some out. This sample has 75,000 to 95,000 clones; roughly 86% occur once, and the top ten carry about 4.7%. With baseline, cycle 4 day 1, and cycle 7 day 1 as timepoints, blood was sampled. V and J are TRBV7-2 and TRBJ2-6, with D perhaps matching TRBD1 (6 bases). The receptor was isolated from an adult with an advanced solid tumor such as melanoma, head and neck, liver or kidney cancer. The sample was CD4+ or CD8+ T cells sorted from blood, taken in a trial of the OX40 agonist ivuxolimab. The CDR3 DNA reads TGTGCCAGCAGCTTAAGAGGGGGCCTGACTTTC. Protein sequence: CASSLRGGLTF.